These 12 T cell receptor beta chains came from one sample sequenced in a study of human T cells and chemical hapten exposure. This sample's time point: patch test 3, about 24 weeks after DPC sensitization. The treatment denotes: therapeutic diphenylcyclopropenone sensitization with weekly scalp DPC. TCRdb re-derived calls from the RACE reads in MiXCR, one entry per CDR3 protein. Of 82,000 or so distinct CDR3 sequences in the sample, roughly 13% were seen once. The source was whole blood, collected in connection with sensitization to the hapten diphenylcyclopropenone (DPC). These receptors originate from a woman in her fifties or sixties with alopecia areata. Some clones in this sample may be carry-over from other donors' samples.

The chain recombines TRBV29-1 with TRBJ2-5; 9 nucleotides match TRBD2. Trimming took 4 bases from V and 5 from J; bases not matched to a gene: 8. The CDR3 extends over 14 amino acids. In germline, CDR1 is SQVTM, CDR2 ANQGSEA. As DNA, the CDR3 is TGCAGCGTTGTTGGCGGGAGGGCCTTGGAGACCCAGTACTTC. Its protein is CSVVGGRALETQYF. Looking up the rest from reference TRBV29-1 and TRBJ2-5 gives the full variable domain: SAVISQKPSRDICQRGTSLTIQCQVDSQVTMMFWYRQQPGQSLTLIATANQGSEATYESGFVIDKFPISRPNLTFSTLTVSNMSPEDSSIYLCSVVGGRALETQYFGPGTRLLVL.

This clonotype came up a few times. This sequence joins TRBV20-1 and TRBJ2-5, with TRBD1 identical over 7 bases. The V segment lost 5 bases and the J segment 4 bases; nucleotides outside the gene matches: 13. The CDR3 has 15 amino acids. Germline-derived CDR1 and CDR2 are DFQATT and SNEGSKA (reference sequence). The CDR3 bases are TGCAGTGCTGCCGACGCACAGGGGTGGGGAGAGACCCAGTACTTC. Its protein product is CSAADAQGWGETQYF.

V gene TRBV25-1 combines with J gene TRBJ1-6; a weak D match, TRBD1 (6 bases). CDR3 length: 14 residues. Germline loops: CDR1 MGHDK, CDR2 SYGVNS. V was trimmed by 6 bases and J by 9 bases, leaving 15 bases between them. In nucleotides, the CDR3 is TGTGCCAGCAGGACCGGGGGGCAAGGTTCACCCCTCCACTTT. Its protein product is CASRTGGQGSPLHF.

The J gene is TRBJ2-5, the V gene TRBV6-5; maybe TRBD1 (7 bases). CDR3 length: 15 amino acids. From germline, CDR1 is MNHEY and CDR2 SVGAGI. The V end was cut by 4 bases, the J end by 4 bases, with 16 bases between. CDR3 in DNA: TGTGCCAGCAGTTCGCGTCACAGGGGAGGAGAGACCCAGTACTTC. Translation gives CASSSRHRGGETQYF.

This sequence joins TRBV27 and TRBJ2-2; 9 nucleotides align to TRBD2. CDR3 size: 15 residues. The junction had 8 bases not matched to a gene; V was cut back by 5 bases and J by 7 bases. Germline V CDR1 and CDR2: MNHEY, SMNVEV (reference sequence). The CDR3 loop reads CASSRSSGVDGELFF. The DNA for the CDR3 is TGTGCCAGCAGTAGATCTAGCGGGGTAGACGGGGAGCTGTTTTTT.

The chain combines TRBV7-9 with TRBJ1-4; D is unresolved. Germline V gene sequence: CDR1 SEHNR, CDR2 FQNEAQ (reference sequence). Trimming shortened V by 4 bases and J by 1 base, and 10 bases separated the two germline ends. This CDR3 comprises 15 residues. CDR3 in amino acids: CASSSKRITNEKLFF. CDR3 bases: TGTGCCAGCAGCTCAAAACGGATAACTAATGAAAAACTGTTTTTT. The full variable domain, with the rest looked up from reference TRBV7-9 and TRBJ1-4, is DTGVSQNPRHKITKRGQNVTFRCDPISEHNRLYWYRQTLGQGPEFLTYFQNEAQLEKSRLLSDRFSAERPKGSFSTLEIQRTEQGDSAMYLCASSSKRITNEKLFFGSGTQLSVL.

Concerning this clonotype itself: This may be a read error: a much more frequent sequence differs by one nucleotide. This chain joins TRBV11-2 and TRBJ2-1; D is unresolved. CDR1 and CDR2 (germline): SGHAT, FQNNGV. CDR3 length: 10 amino acids. Here the CDR3 reads CVSSLNEQFF. The CDR3 nucleotides are TGTGTCAGCAGCTTAAATGAGCAGTTCTTC.

The rearrangement uses TRBV29-1 and TRBJ1-1; D perhaps matches TRBD1 (5 bases). The germline V gene encodes CDR1 SQVTM and CDR2 ANQGSEA. Trimming took 4 bases from V and 0 from J, leaving 9 bases between them. The CDR3 totals 13 residues. The CDR3 DNA follows: TGCAGCGTTGGGGGGGTCATGAACACTGAAGCTTTCTTT. This encodes CSVGGVMNTEAFF.

This clonotype appeared a few times. This CDR3 is CASTEFGASGNTIYF. CDR3 bases: TGTGCCAGCACCGAATTTGGGGCCTCTGGAAACACCATATATTTT. The genes are TRBV12-3 or TRBV12-4 and TRBJ1-3; tentatively, D is TRBD1 (5 bases). Trimming stripped 7 bases from V and 0 bases from J, with 13 bases between. CDR3 length equals 15 residues.

The table lists this clonotype with many counts. The rearrangement uses TRBV7-9 and TRBJ2-1; unclear D gene. Between the trimmed V and J ends, which lost 1 base and 3 bases, there was a span of 10 bases. The CDR3 covers 15 residues. Germline-derived CDR1 and CDR2 are SEHNR and FQNEAQ (reference sequence). The CDR3 loop reads CASSLVAPLYNEQFF. The DNA for the CDR3 is TGTGCCAGCAGCTTAGTCGCTCCGCTCTACAATGAGCAGTTCTTC. Full variable domain (remainder filled in from reference TRBV7-9 and TRBJ2-1): DTGVSQNPRHKITKRGQNVTFRCDPISEHNRLYWYRQTLGQGPEFLTYFQNEAQLEKSRLLSDRFSAERPKGSFSTLEIQRTEQGDSAMYLCASSLVAPLYNEQFFGPGTRLTVL.

This clonotype appeared many times. V usage is TRBV7-9 and J usage is TRBJ2-1; D gene uncertain. This CDR3 is 12 amino acids long. V was clipped by 1 base and J by 8 bases, with 6 bases between them. Germline V CDR1 and CDR2: SEHNR, FQNEAQ (reference sequence). CDR3 sequence reads: CASSLVWDEQFF. CDR3 bases: TGTGCCAGCAGCTTAGTCTGGGATGAGCAGTTCTTC.

This clonotype was observed a handful of times. CDR3 protein: CASSQDRVMNTEAFF. DNA of the CDR3: TGTGCCAGCAGCCAAGATCGGGTCATGAACACTGAAGCTTTCTTT. This chain uses TRBV14 with TRBJ1-1; no clear D. Per germline, CDR1 SGHDN and CDR2 FVKESK. V was shortened by 0 bases and J by 0 bases, with 8 bases between the two germline ends. The CDR3 has 15 amino acids. Variable domain in full (rest from reference TRBV14 and TRBJ1-1): EAGVTQFPSHSVIEKGQTVTLRCDPISGHDNLYWYRRVMGKEIKFLLHFVKESKQDESGMPNNRFLAERTGGTYSTLKVQPAELEDSGVYFCASSQDRVMNTEAFFGQGTRLTVV.